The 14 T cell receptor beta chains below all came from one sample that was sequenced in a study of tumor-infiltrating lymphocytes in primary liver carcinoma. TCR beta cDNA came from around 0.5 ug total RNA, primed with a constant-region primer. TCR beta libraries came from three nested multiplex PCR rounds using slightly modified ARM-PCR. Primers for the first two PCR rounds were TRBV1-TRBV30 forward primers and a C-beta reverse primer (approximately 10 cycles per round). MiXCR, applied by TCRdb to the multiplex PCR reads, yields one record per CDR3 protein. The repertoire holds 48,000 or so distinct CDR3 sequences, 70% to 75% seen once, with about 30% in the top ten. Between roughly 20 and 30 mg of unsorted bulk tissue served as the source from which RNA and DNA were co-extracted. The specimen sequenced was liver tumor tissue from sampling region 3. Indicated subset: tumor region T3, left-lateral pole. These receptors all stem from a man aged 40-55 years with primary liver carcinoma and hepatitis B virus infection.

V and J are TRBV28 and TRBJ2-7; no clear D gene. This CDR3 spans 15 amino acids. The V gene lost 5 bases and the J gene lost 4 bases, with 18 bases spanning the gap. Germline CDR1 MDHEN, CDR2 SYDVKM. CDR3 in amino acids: CASSPGFARMYEQYF. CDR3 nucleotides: TGTGCCAGCAGTCCCGGCTTTGCAAGGATGTACGAGCAGTACTTC.

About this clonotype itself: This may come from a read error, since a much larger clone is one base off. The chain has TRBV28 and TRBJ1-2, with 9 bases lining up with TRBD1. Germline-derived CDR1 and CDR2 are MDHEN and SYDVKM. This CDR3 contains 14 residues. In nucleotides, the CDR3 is TGTGCCAGCAGCCCGGGACAGGGTTTCTATGACTACACCTTC. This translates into CASSPGQGFYDYTF.

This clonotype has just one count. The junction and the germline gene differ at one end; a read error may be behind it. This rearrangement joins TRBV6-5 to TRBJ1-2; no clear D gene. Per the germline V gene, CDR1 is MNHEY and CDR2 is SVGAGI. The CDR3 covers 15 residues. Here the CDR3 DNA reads TGTGCCAGCAGTGTAGTGAGTTCGGCTAACAATGGCTACACCTTC. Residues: CASSVVSSANNGYTF.

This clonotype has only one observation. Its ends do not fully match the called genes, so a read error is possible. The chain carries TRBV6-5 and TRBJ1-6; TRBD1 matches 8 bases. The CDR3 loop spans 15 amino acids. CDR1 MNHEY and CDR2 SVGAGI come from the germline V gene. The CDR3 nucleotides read TGTGCCAGCAGTTTGACAGGGGATACCAGTTCACCGCTCCACTTT. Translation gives CASSLTGDTSSPLHF.

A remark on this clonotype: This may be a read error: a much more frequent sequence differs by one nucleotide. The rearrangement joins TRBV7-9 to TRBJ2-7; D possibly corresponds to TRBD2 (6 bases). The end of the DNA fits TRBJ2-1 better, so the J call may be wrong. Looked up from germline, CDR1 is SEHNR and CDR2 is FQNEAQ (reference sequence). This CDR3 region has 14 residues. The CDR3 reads CASSLSTSSYEQFF. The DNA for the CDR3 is TGTGCCAGCAGCTTGAGTACTAGCTCCTACGAGCAGTTCTTC.

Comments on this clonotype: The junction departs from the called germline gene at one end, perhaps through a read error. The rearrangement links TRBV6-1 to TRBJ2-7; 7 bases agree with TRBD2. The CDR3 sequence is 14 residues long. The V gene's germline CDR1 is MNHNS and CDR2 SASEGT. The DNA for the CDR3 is TGTGCTAGCAGTCCTGGGCTAGCGGCCTACGAGCACTACTTC. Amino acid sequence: CASSPGLAAYEHYF.

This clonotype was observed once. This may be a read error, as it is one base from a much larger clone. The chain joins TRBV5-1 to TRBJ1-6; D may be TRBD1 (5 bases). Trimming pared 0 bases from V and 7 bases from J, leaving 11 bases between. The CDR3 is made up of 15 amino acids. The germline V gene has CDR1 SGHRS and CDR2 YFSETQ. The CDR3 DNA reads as TGCGCCAGCAGCTTGGACAAGGGGCAGAATTCACCCCTCCACTTT. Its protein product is CASSLDKGQNSPLHF.

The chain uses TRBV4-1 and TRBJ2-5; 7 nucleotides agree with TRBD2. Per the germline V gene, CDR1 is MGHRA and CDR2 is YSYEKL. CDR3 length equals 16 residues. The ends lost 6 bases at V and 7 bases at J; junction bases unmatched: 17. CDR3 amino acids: CASRIGTNGNVGTQYF. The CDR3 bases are TGCGCCAGCAGGATCGGGACTAACGGGAACGTAGGGACCCAGTACTTC.

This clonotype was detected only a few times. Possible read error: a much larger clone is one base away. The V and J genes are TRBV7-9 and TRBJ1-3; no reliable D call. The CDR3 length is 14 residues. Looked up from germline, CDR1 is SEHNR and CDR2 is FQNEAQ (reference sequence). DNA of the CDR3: TGTGCCAGCAGCGTTTCGGGCCCGAGAAACATCATATATTTT. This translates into CASSVSGPRNIIYF.

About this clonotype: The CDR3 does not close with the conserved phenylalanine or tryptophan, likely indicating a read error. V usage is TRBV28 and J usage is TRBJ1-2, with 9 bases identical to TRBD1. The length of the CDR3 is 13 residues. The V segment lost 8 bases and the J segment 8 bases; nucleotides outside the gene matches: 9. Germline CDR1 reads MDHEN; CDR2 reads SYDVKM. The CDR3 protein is CASVRDREEGYTY. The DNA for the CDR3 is TGTGCCAGCGTAAGGGACAGGGAGGAAGGCTACACCTAC.

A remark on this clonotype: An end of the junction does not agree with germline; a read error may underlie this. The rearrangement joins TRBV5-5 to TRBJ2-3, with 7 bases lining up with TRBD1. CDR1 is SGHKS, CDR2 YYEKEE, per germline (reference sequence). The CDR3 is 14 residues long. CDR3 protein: CASSSSIGTDTQYF. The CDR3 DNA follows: TGTGCCAGCAGCTCTAGCATTGGGACAGATACGCAGTATTTC.

The CDR3 region is CASGQLFYGYTF. CDR3 DNA: TGTGCGTCGGGACAGCTGTTCTATGGCTACACCTTC. The chain recombines TRBV28 with TRBJ1-2; 7 bases match TRBD1. Per the germline V gene, CDR1 is MDHEN and CDR2 is SYDVKM. The CDR3 is 12 residues long.

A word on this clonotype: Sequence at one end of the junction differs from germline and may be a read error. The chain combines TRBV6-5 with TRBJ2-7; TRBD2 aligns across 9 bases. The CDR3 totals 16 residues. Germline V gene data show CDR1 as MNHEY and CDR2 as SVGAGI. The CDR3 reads CANSPEGLATPYEQYF. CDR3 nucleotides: TGTGCCAACAGTCCCGAAGGACTAGCGACACCCTACGAGCAGTACTTC.

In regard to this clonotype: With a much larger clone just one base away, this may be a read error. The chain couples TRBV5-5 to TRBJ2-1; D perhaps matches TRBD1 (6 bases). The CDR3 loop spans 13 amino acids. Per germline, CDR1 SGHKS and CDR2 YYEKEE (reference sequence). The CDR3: CASNLGAYSEQFF. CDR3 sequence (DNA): TGTGCCAGCAACTTGGGGGCTTACAGTGAGCAGTTCTTC.